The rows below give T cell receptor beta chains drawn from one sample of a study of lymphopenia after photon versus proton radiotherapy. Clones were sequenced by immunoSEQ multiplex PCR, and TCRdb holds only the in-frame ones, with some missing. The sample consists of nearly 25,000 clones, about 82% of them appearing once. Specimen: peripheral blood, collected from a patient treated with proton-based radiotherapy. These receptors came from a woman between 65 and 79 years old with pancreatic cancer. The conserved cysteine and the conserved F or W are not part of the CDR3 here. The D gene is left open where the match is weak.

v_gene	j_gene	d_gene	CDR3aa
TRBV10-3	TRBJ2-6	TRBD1	AISPRTGTGANVLT
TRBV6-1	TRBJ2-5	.	ASSADSTRRSETQY
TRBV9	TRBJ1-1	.	ASSPQASAVGHIEAF
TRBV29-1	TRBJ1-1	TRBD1	SVEDRLWQGATEAF
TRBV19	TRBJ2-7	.	ASSPGYEQY
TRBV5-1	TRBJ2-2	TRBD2	ASSLDWGLDRRRNTGELF
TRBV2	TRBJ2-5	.	ASKRGRASQETQY
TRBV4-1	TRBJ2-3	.	ASSQDPGSSDTQY
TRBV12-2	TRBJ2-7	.	ASRLAYWTSEILTYEQY
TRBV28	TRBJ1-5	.	ASSKYSNQPQH
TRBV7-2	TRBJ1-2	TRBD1	ASSLQGARGYT
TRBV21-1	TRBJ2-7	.	ASSKVWLKSSYEQY
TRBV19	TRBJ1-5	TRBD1	ASRDRDYEGNQPQH
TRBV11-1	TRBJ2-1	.	ASRLGVEQF
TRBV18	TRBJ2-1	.	ASSPQSGVGNEQF
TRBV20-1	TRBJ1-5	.	SASDSEPQH
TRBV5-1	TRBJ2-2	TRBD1	ASSFVQGAKTGELF
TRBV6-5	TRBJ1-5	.	ASSYSWGQPQH
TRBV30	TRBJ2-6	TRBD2	AWSVGLGSGSFSGANVLT
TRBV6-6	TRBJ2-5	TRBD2	ASSELAEQETQY
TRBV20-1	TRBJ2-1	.	SARLINEQF
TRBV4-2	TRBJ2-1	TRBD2	ASSHQTSGNYNEQF
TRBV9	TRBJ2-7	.	ASSVGGQGSYEQY
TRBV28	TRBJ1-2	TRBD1	ASSTRTGEAYGYT
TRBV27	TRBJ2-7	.	ASSLRQAYEQY
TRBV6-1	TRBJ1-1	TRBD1	ASSAIKGQGTEAF
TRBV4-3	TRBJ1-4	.	ASSQDMTGTGEKLF
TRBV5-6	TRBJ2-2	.	ASSLFGGRDNTGELF
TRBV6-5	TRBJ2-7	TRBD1	ASSRGQGYEQY